This T cell receptor beta chain was captured by sequencing in a study of T cell changes during pregnancy in multiple sclerosis. Trimming took 2 bases from V and 5 from J, leaving 9 bases between them. CDR1 is MNHNS, CDR2 SASEGT, per germline. This CDR3 comprises 14 residues. TCRdb keeps only in-frame clones here, not all; method: immunoSEQ multiplex PCR. The sample shows over 80,000 clones, roughly nine tenths of them seen only once. The origin of this receptor is a female donor in good health, enrolled as a control in a pregnancy study. The sequencing here drew on peripheral blood, taken in the second trimester of pregnancy. This sequence joins TRBV6-1 and TRBJ2-2; D is undetermined. The CDR3 loop is CASSEIHRTGELFF. The CDR3 bases are TGTGCCAGCAGTGAAATTCACCGGACCGGGGAGCTGTTTTTT.